This T cell receptor beta chain was found in a study of blood T cell repertoires in COVID-19. Source study methods: Amplification of reference gene primers provided the estimated nucleated cell counts. Only in-frame clones appear in the TCRdb table, and some are missing; sequencing was by immunoSEQ multiplex PCR. The V and J calls and clone size were taken over from that table, and D and trimming were inferred from the DNA. This table holds fewer than 250,000 clones, around four fifths found once. In germline, CDR1 is SGHVS, CDR2 FQNEAQ. Germline trimming cut 4 bases from V and 6 bases from J; bases unmatched to any gene: 1. This CDR3 is built from 14 residues.

The sequenced material came from peripheral blood. This TCR derives from a man in his fifties or sixties with COVID-19, enrolled during active disease. The chain carries TRBV7-8 and TRBJ1-6; 9 nucleotides line up with TRBD1. The CDR3 here is CASSSGQGNSPLHF. The CDR3 region has the DNA TGTGCCAGCAGCTCGGGACAGGGTAATTCACCCCTCCACTTT.